This T cell receptor beta chain was sequenced for a study of OX40 agonist ivuxolimab in advanced cancers. Study-level information: Treatment of patients was with ivuxolimab, an agonistic anti-OX40 (CD134) antibody.

The germline V and J ends were trimmed by 7 bases and 7 bases, with 18 bases remaining between them. The germline gives CDR1 SGHRS, CDR2 YFSETQ. The CDR3 has 13 amino acids. Method: immunoSEQ multiplex PCR; TCRdb's copy keeps in-frame clones and lacks some. The repertoire holds roughly 80,000 clones, with over 80% as singletons. Patients were excluded for autoimmune disease history or systemic immunosuppression. General study points: At 0.1 to 3.0 mg/kg, clonal expansion of CD4+ and CD8+ blood T cells had occurred by week 6. CD8+ T cells showed, on average, more clonal expansion than CD4+ cells.

As for this clone: Its cognate antigen is unknown.

The sequencing used CD4+ or CD8+ T cells sorted from blood, collected in a trial of the OX40 agonist ivuxolimab. This sequence was found in an adult with an advanced solid tumor such as melanoma, head and neck, liver or kidney cancer. The chain links TRBV5-1 to TRBJ2-7; TRBD2 is a possible D gene (5 bases). CDR3: CASRAEASGEQYF. The CDR3 DNA reads TGCGCCAGCCGGGCGGAGGCGTCCGGGGAGCAGTACTTC.